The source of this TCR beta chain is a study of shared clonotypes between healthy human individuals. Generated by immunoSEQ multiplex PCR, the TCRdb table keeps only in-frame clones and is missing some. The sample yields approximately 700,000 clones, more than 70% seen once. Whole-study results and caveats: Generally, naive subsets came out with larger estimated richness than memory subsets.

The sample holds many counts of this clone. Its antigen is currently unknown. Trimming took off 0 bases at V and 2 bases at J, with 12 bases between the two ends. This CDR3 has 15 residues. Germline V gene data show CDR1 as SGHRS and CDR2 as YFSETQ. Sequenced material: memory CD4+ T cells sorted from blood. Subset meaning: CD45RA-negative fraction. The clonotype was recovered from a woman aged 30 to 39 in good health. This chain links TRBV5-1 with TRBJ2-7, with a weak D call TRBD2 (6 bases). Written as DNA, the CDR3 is TGCGCCAGCAGCTTGGATCCGGGGGAGGCCTACGAGCAGTACTTC. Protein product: CASSLDPGEAYEQYF.